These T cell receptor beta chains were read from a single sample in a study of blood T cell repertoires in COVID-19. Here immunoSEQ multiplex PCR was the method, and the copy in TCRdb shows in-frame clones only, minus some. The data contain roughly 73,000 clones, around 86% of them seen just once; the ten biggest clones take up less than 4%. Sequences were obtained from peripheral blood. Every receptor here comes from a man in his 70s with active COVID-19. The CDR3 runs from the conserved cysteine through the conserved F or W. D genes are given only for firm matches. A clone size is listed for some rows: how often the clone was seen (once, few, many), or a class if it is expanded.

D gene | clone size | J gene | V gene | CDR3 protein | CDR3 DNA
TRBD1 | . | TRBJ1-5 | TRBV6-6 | CASSGQGPYSNQPQHF | TGTGCCAGCAGCGGACAGGGCCCCTATAGCAATCAGCCCCAGCATTTT
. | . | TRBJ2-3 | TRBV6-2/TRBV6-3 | CASSYWAPDTQYF | TGTGCCAGCAGTTACTGGGCCCCCGATACGCAGTATTTT
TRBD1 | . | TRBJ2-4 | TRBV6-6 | CASSLQPGQGENIQYF | TGTGCCAGCAGCCTCCAACCGGGACAGGGGGAAAACATTCAGTACTTC
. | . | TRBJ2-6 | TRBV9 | CASSVVRGGANVLTF | TGTGCCAGCAGCGTAGTTCGGGGTGGGGCCAACGTCCTGACTTTC
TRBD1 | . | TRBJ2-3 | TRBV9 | CASSPRTGQDTQYF | TGTGCCAGCAGCCCCCGGACAGGGCAAGATACGCAGTATTTT
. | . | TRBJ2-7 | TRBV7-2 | CASSPQQGRGYEQYF | TGTGCCAGCAGCCCACAACAGGGGCGGGGCTACGAGCAGTACTTC
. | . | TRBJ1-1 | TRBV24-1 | CAPAGAFF | TGTGCCCCCGCGGGGGCTTTCTTT
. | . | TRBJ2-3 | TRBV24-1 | CATSAYPGTDTQYF | TGTGCCACCAGTGCATATCCGGGCACAGATACGCAGTATTTT
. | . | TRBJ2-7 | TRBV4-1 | CASSPSGERYEQYF | TGCGCCAGCAGCCCCTCGGGGGAAAGATACGAGCAGTACTTC
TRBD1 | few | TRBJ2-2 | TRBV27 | CASSASGTANTGELFF | TGTGCCAGCAGTGCCTCCGGGACAGCGAACACCGGGGAGCTGTTTTTT
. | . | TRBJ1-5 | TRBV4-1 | CASSQAVRGPPPSNQPQHF | TGCGCCAGCAGCCAAGCCGTCAGGGGACCCCCTCCTAGCAATCAGCCCCAGCATTTT
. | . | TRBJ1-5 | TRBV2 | CASSDRAGSQPQHF | TGTGCCAGCAGTGATCGGGCGGGCAGCCAGCCCCAGCATTTT
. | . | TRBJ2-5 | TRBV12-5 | CASGLAGETQYF | TGTGCTAGTGGTTTGGCCGGAGAGACCCAGTACTTC
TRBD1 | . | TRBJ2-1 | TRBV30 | CAWSPGTGGPNEQFF | TGTGCCTGGAGCCCCGGGACAGGGGGCCCCAATGAGCAGTTCTTC
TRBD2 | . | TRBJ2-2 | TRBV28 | CASHWGGPNTGELFF | TGTGCCAGTCATTGGGGGGGACCGAACACCGGGGAGCTGTTTTTT
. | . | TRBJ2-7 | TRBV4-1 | CASSPRGSGPYEQYF | TGCGCCAGCAGCCCCCGTGGTAGCGGCCCCTACGAGCAGTACTTC
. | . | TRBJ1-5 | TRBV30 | CAWIRAGPGRINQPQHF | TGTGCCTGGATTAGAGCGGGCCCAGGACGGATCAATCAGCCCCAGCATTTT
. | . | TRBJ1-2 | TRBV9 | CASSPAGGAQAIGGYTF | TGTGCCAGCAGCCCCGCCGGAGGGGCACAAGCAATCGGGGGCTACACCTTC
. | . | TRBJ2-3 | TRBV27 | CASSLSGATSTDTQYF | TGTGCCAGCAGTTTATCAGGGGCCACTAGCACAGATACGCAGTATTTT
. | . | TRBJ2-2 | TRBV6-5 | CASSWIGGGGTGELFF | TGTGCCAGCAGTTGGATTGGGGGAGGGGGCACCGGGGAGCTGTTTTTT
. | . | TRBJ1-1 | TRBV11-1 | CASSLGQNTEAFF | TGTGCCAGCAGCTTAGGACAGAACACTGAAGCTTTCTTT
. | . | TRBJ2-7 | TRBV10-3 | CASRGDWRAYEQYF | TGTGCCAGCAGGGGAGACTGGCGGGCCTACGAGCAGTACTTC
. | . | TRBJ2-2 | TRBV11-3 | CASSLGGPPGELFF | TGTGCCAGCAGCCTCGGGGGGCCCCCCGGGGAGCTGTTTTTT
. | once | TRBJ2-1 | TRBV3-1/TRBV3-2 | CASSLHGGISSYNEQFF | TGTGCCAGCAGCCTCCATGGCGGGATCAGCTCCTACAATGAGCAGTTCTTC
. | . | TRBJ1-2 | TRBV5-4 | CASSPGGTANYGYTF | TGTGCCAGCAGCCCTGGGGGGACGGCTAACTATGGCTACACCTTC
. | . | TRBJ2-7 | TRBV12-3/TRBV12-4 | CASSLRWEQYF | TGTGCCAGCAGCCTGAGGTGGGAGCAGTACTTC
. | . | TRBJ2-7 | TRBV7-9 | CASSTSSQGEQYF | TGTGCCAGCAGCACTAGTTCCCAAGGCGAGCAGTACTTC
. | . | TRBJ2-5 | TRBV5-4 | CASSPGRETQYF | TGTGCCAGCAGCCCGGGGAGGGAGACCCAGTACTTC
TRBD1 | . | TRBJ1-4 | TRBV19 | CASSGTGGLEKLFF | TGTGCCAGTAGCGGGACAGGGGGTCTCGAAAAACTGTTTTTT
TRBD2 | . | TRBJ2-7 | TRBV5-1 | CASRRSGTTAYEQYF | TGCGCCAGCAGACGATCCGGGACTACCGCTTACGAGCAGTACTTC
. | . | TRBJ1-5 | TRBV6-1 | CASSEVGGLGNQPQHF | TGTGCCAGCAGTGAAGTGGGGGGGCTGGGCAATCAGCCCCAGCATTTT
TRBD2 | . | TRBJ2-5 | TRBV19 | CASSIDPSSGVGAQETQYF | TGTGCCAGTAGTATAGATCCGTCTAGCGGGGTGGGGGCACAAGAGACCCAGTACTTC
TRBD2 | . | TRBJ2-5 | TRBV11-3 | CASSPGTSGEETQYF | TGTGCCAGCAGCCCCGGGACTAGCGGAGAAGAGACCCAGTACTTC
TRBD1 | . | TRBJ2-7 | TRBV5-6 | CASSFGTGGYEQYF | TGTGCCAGCAGCTTTGGGACAGGGGGCTACGAGCAGTACTTC
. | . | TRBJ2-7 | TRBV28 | CASSLPSSYEQYF | TGTGCCAGCAGTTTACCTAGCTCCTACGAGCAGTACTTC
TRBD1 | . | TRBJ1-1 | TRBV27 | CASSLGTGSSNTEAFF | TGTGCCAGCAGTTTAGGGACAGGGAGCTCCAACACTGAAGCTTTCTTT
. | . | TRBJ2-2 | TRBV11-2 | CASSLFGGANTGELFF | TGTGCCAGCAGCTTATTTGGCGGGGCGAACACCGGGGAGCTGTTTTTT
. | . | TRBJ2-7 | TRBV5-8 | CASSWGQGAASYEQYF | TGTGCCAGCAGCTGGGGCCAAGGAGCCGCCTCCTACGAGCAGTACTTC
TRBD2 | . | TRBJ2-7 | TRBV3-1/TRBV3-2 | CASSQGLAGGPYEQYF | TGTGCCAGCAGCCAAGGACTAGCGGGAGGACCCTACGAGCAGTACTTC
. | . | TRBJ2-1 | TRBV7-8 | CASSQTAGEQFF | TGTGCCAGCAGCCAAACTGCGGGGGAGCAGTTCTTC
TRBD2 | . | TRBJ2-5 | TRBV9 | CASSGQREPLETQYF | TGTGCCAGCAGCGGCCAGCGGGAGCCCTTAGAGACCCAGTACTTC
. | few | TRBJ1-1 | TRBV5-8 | CASTLVATEAFF | TGTGCCAGCACCCTGGTGGCCACTGAAGCTTTCTTT
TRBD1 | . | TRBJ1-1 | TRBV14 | CASSQNRGTEAFF | TGTGCCAGCAGCCAAAACAGGGGAACTGAAGCTTTCTTT
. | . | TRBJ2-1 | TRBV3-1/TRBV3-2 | CASSPTPDEQFF | TGTGCCAGCAGCCCCACTCCCGATGAGCAGTTCTTC
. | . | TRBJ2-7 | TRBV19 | CASSKGLGSYEQYF | TGTGCCAGTAGTAAGGGGCTGGGGTCCTACGAGCAGTACTTC
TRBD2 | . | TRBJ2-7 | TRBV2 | CARTGGGGSDEQYF | TGTGCCCGCACGGGAGGGGGGGGCTCGGACGAGCAGTACTTC
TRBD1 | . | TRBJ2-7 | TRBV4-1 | CASSPRQGPYEQYF | TGCGCCAGCAGCCCCCGACAGGGCCCCTACGAGCAGTACTTC
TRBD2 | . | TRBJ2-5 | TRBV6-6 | CASSYQASGRETQYF | TGTGCCAGCAGTTACCAGGCTAGCGGGAGAGAGACCCAGTACTTC
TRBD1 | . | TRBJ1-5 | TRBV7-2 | CASSLAWGTGGNQPQHF | TGTGCCAGCAGCTTAGCGTGGGGGACAGGGGGCAATCAGCCCCAGCATTTT
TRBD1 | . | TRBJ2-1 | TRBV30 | CAWSPGQGYNEQFF | TGTGCCTGGAGTCCGGGACAGGGATACAATGAGCAGTTCTTC
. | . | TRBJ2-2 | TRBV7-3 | CASSPRAGSATGELFF | TGTGCCAGCAGCCCAAGGGCGGGTAGCGCTACCGGGGAGCTGTTTTTT
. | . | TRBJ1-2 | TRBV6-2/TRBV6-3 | CASSPRGAYGYTF | TGTGCCAGCAGCCCCCGGGGGGCTTATGGCTACACCTTC
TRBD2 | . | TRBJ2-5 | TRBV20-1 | CSASGAAAGGQGAQYF | TGCAGTGCTAGTGGTGCCGCGGCGGGGGGGCAGGGGGCCCAGTACTTC
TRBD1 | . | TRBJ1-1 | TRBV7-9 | CASSSEGWQGGGNTEAFF | TGTGCCAGCAGCTCCGAAGGTTGGCAGGGGGGCGGTAACACTGAAGCTTTCTTT
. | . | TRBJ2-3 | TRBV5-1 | CASSLRGGTDTQYF | TGCGCCAGCAGCTTGCGGGGTGGCACAGATACGCAGTATTTT
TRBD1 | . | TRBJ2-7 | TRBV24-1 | CADKRTGGYEQYF | TGTGCCGATAAAAGAACAGGGGGCTACGAGCAGTACTTC
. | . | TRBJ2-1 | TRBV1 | CTSSAALAGHSYNEQFF | TGCACCAGCAGCGCCGCCCTAGCGGGCCACTCCTACAATGAGCAGTTCTTC
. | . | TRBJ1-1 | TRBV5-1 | CASSDPRGAGTEAFF | TGCGCCAGCAGCGACCCCCGGGGGGCGGGCACTGAAGCTTTCTTT
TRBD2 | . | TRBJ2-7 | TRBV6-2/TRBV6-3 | CASSYPSPTSGVSYEQYF | TGTGCCAGCAGTTACCCGTCCCCCACTAGCGGGGTCTCCTACGAGCAGTACTTC